This TCR beta chain was retrieved from a study of cytomegalovirus exposure and HLA in healthy donors. The CDR3 contains 13 residues. In germline, CDR1 is MNHNS, CDR2 SASEGT. V was clipped by 10 bases and J by 5 bases; unmatched bases: 11. In the case of this clone: Its antigen remains unidentified.

General study points: Cytomegalovirus status, reportedly, was diagnosed with high specificity and sensitivity by the classifier. Specific recognition of CMV antigens was confirmed in vitro for a few chains (all CMV-associated). Overall, approximately 150 TCR beta chains were annotated as cytomegalovirus-associated.

The donors were members of the validation cohort comprising 100 to 150 subjects, separate from the approximately 670-subject first cohort. Some clones are missing from TCRdb's copy, which holds only in-frame ones; the method was immunoSEQ multiplex PCR. The data show under 75,000 clones, just under 95% seen once. The source material was PBMCs. The sequence derives from a young woman in good health and CMV-seropositive. The genes are TRBV6-1 and TRBJ2-7, with TRBD1 matching 7 bases. The chain's CDR3 is CATHRGNENEQYF. The CDR3 nucleotides are TGTGCCACGCACAGGGGTAATGAAAACGAGCAGTACTTC.